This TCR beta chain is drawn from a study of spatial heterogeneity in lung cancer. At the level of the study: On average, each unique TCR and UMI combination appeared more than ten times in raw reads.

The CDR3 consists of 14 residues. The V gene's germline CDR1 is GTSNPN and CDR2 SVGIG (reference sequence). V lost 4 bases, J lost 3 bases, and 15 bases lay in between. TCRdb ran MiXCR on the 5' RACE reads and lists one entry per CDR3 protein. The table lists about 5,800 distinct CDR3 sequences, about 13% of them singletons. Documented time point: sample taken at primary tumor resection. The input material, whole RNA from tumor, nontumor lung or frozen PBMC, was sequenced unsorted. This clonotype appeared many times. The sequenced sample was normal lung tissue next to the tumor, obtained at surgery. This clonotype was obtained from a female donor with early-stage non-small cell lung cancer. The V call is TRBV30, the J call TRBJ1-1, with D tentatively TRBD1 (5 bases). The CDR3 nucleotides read TGTGCCTGGACCCGGGAGGGGTCGTACACTGAAGCTTTCTTT. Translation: CAWTREGSYTEAFF.